The 29 T cell receptor beta chains below were found in one sample sequenced in a study of T cell clonality in common variable immunodeficiency. Measured with immunoSEQ multiplex PCR; TCRdb has only the in-frame clones, and not every one. The data show tens of thousands of clones, with none appearing a single time. Sequenced input: peripheral blood mononuclear cells. Receptor source: a person between 18 and 70 years old in good health.

This clone was seen ten or more times. The missing CDR3 end, 3 residues past where the read stops, is filled in from the germline J gene. V and J are TRBV19 and TRBJ2-5, with a weak D call TRBD1 (6 bases). Trimming removed 5 bases at V and 3 bases at J, with 13 bases between. CDR3 length equals 14 residues. CDR1 LNHDA and CDR2 SQIVND come from the germline V gene (reference sequence). CDR3 amino acids: CASSVTAGEETQYF. CDR3 DNA (partial): TGTGCCAGTAGTGTGACGGCAGGGGAAGAGACC.

In this sample, this clone turned up many times. The read terminates 3 residues ahead of where the CDR3 ends, so the germline J gene completes it. The chain couples TRBV19 to TRBJ1-1; perhaps TRBD1 as D (5 bases). The CDR3 runs to 13 residues. The ends were cut back, 2 bases at V and 1 base at J, with 5 bases in the middle. Germline V gene lookup returns CDR1 LNHDA and CDR2 SQIVND (reference sequence). The DNA read from the CDR3 is TGTGCCAGTAGTATACAGGGGAACACTGAA. Translated, it gives CASSIQGNTE. The whole CDR3 protein reads CASSIQGNTEAFF.

This clone has at least ten counts. The read is 3 residues too short to cover the CDR3 end, so that end is filled in from the germline J gene. The V gene is TRBV5-1, the J gene TRBJ2-3; TRBD2 might be the D (6 bases). Trimming left V 4 bases short and J 0 bases short, with 12 bases between. Germline CDR1 reads SGHRS; CDR2 reads YFSETQ. This CDR3 is built from 15 residues. The CDR3 loop reads CASSIGGASTDTQYF. CDR3 DNA (partial): TGCGCCAGCAGCATCGGCGGGGCCAGCACAGATACG.

This clone was seen at least ten times. Read data end 3 residues before the CDR3 end; the end is taken from the germline J gene. The V and J genes are TRBV18 and TRBJ1-4; tentatively, D is TRBD1 (6 bases). Germline V CDR1 and CDR2: KGHSH, LQKENI. The V gene lost 3 bases and the J gene lost 4 bases, with 15 bases spanning the gap. The CDR3 extends over 16 amino acids. Here the CDR3 reads CASSPIRQVNNEKLFF. Incomplete CDR3 DNA: TGTGCCAGCTCACCCATAAGACAGGTGAATAATGAAAAA.

This clone has a count of ten or more. The CDR3 sequence is CAWRAGANTGELFF. Incomplete CDR3 DNA: TGTGCCTGGAGGGCGGGGGCGAACACCGGGGAG. This chain links TRBV30 with TRBJ2-2; TRBD2 matches 7 bases. The read stops 3 residues short of the end of the CDR3; the missing end is completed from the germline J gene. With V trimmed by 3 bases and J by 0 bases, 1 base remained unmatched. The CDR3 totals 14 residues. Germline V gene lookup returns CDR1 GTSNPN and CDR2 SVGIG (reference sequence).

This clone was recorded many times. The CDR3 extends 3 residues past the end of the read, so its final part is completed from the germline J gene. The genes are TRBV6-2 or TRBV6-3 and TRBJ1-2, with D uncertain. The V gene's germline CDR1 is MNHEY and CDR2 SVGEGT. The CDR3 consists of 17 residues. V lost 6 bases to trimming and J lost 4 bases, with 24 bases between them. Incomplete CDR3 DNA: TGTGCCAGCAGCCACCAATCGGGGAGGGAAGATACCTATGGC. Translation gives CASSHQSGREDTYG. The whole CDR3 region reads CASSHQSGREDTYGYTF.

On this clone itself: The CDR3 goes on 3 residues after the read ends, and that part is filled in from the germline J gene. The rearrangement joins TRBV27 to TRBJ2-7; possibly TRBD2 for D (6 bases). There are 17 residues in the CDR3. Germline CDR1 and CDR2: MNHEY and SMNVEV (reference sequence). V was shortened by 5 bases and J by 0 bases, with 20 bases between the two germline ends. The sequenced part of the CDR3 DNA is TGTGCCAGCAGTCTGAGACCGAGCGGGCCTACCTCCTACGAG. Protein product: CASSLRPSGPTSYE. The full CDR3 protein reads CASSLRPSGPTSYEQYF.

This clone was recorded at least ten times. Read data end 3 residues before the CDR3 end; the end is taken from the germline J gene. This chain connects TRBV5-4 to TRBJ2-5; D uncertain. Germline loops: CDR1 SGHNT, CDR2 YYREEE (reference sequence). This CDR3 is 14 amino acids long. V shed 0 bases and J shed 2 bases, with 8 bases lying between them. The CDR3 reads CASSLGQNQETQYF. The CDR3 bases that were read are TGTGCCAGCAGCTTGGGGCAGAATCAAGAGACC.

A word on this clone: The read comes to an end 3 residues before the CDR3 does, leaving the germline J gene to fill in the end. The chain has TRBV7-2 and TRBJ2-7; TRBD2 aligns across 11 bases. The CDR3 has 14 amino acids. Unmatched junction bases numbered 6, after V lost 5 bases and J lost 6 bases. The germline V gene encodes CDR1 SGHTA and CDR2 FQGNSA. The part of the CDR3 DNA that was read is TGTGCCAGCAGCATGACTAGCGGGGCGGGCGAG. Its translation is CASSMTSGAGE. In full, the CDR3 is CASSMTSGAGEQYF.

This clone was observed at least ten times. The read gets to within 3 residues of the CDR3 end, and the germline J gene fills in the rest. The chain couples TRBV24-1 to TRBJ2-1; D remains ambiguous. CDR1 and CDR2 (germline): KGHDR, SFDVKD. V gave up 1 base and J gave up 9 bases, with 9 bases separating them. The CDR3 has 13 residues. The CDR3 is CATSDLDFGEQFF. The DNA read from the CDR3 is TGTGCCACCAGTGATTTAGACTTTGGTGAG.

This clone occurred many times. The CDR3 end is not reached by the read, which stops 3 residues before it; the germline J gene fills it in. This chain connects TRBV20-1 to TRBJ2-7, with 8 bases aligning to TRBD2. Germline CDR1 DFQATT, CDR2 SNEGSKA (reference sequence). The CDR3 covers 16 residues. The J segment lost 2 bases and the V segment lost 1 base, leaving 10 bases of the junction unmatched. The CDR3 bases that were read are TGCAGTGCTAGAGTATCCCCAGCGGGAGTCCCCTACGAG. This translates into CSARVSPAGVPYE. The whole CDR3 protein is CSARVSPAGVPYEQYF.

In its sample, this clone was seen many times. The sequenced fragment ends 3 residues before the CDR3 boundary, so the rest is inferred from the germline J gene. The chain combines TRBV30 with TRBJ1-4; D unresolved. The CDR3 totals 13 residues. Per the germline V gene, CDR1 is GTSNPN and CDR2 is SVGIG (reference sequence). The ends were cut back, 4 bases at V and 6 bases at J, with 12 bases in the middle. CDR3 DNA (partial): TGTGCCTGGAAGACTGGTACTTATGAAAAA. Protein: CAWKTGTYEK. The whole CDR3 sequence is CAWKTGTYEKLFF.

This clone was observed at least ten times. The sequenced fragment ends 3 residues before the CDR3 boundary, so the rest is inferred from the germline J gene. This rearrangement joins TRBV18 to TRBJ2-2, with TRBD2 identical over 10 bases. V was pared by 0 bases and J by 6 bases, with 4 bases of the junction left unmatched. The germline V gene encodes CDR1 KGHSH and CDR2 LQKENI. This CDR3 comprises 16 residues. This CDR3 reads CASSPPASGSPGELFF. Partial CDR3 DNA: TGTGCCAGCTCACCACCGGCTAGCGGGAGCCCCGGGGAG. Looking up the rest from reference TRBV18 and TRBJ2-2 gives the full variable domain: NAGVMQNPRHLVRRRGQEARLRCSPMKGHSHVYWYRQLPEEGLKFMVYLQKENIIDESGMPKERFSAEFPKEGPSILRIQQVVRGDSAAYFCASSPPASGSPGELFFGEGSRLTVL.

The table lists this clone with many counts. The read comes to an end 3 residues before the CDR3 does, leaving the germline J gene to fill in the end. This specimen includes other DNA sequences encoding the same CDR3. The chain recombines TRBV5-1 with TRBJ2-1; 9 nucleotides match TRBD2. CDR1 SGHRS and CDR2 YFSETQ come from the germline V gene. The CDR3 has 15 amino acids. V shed 1 base, J shed 3 bases, and the junction held 2 bases outside the gene matches. Incomplete CDR3 DNA: TGCGCCAGCAGCTTGCTAGCGGGAAACTACAATGAG. Translated, it gives CASSLLAGNYNE. The whole CDR3 is CASSLLAGNYNEQFF.

There are many counts of this clone. The CDR3 end falls 3 residues outside the read, so it is completed with the germline J gene. The rearrangement uses TRBV2 and TRBJ1-1; TRBD1 is a possible D gene (5 bases). Germline values: CDR1 SNHLY, CDR2 FYNNEI. Trimming cost V 6 bases and J 6 bases, with 17 bases left between them. CDR3 size: 14 residues. Incomplete CDR3 DNA: TGTGCCAGCAGCACTGGACAAGGCGGGGCTGAA. It codes for CASSTGQGGAE. The complete CDR3 sequence is CASSTGQGGAEAFF.

This clone was seen many times. The read terminates 3 residues before the CDR3 end, so the remaining end is supplied by the germline J gene. This sequence joins TRBV20-1 and TRBJ2-7; tentative D call: TRBD1 (6 bases). The CDR3 is made up of 12 amino acids. Germline V gene sequence: CDR1 DFQATT, CDR2 SNEGSKA (reference sequence). Trimming stripped 3 bases from V and 6 bases from J, with 12 bases between. The DNA read from the CDR3 is TGCAGTGCTAGTTACCAGGGGTCCGAG. This codes for CSASYQGSE. The full CDR3 protein reads CSASYQGSEQYF.

There are many counts of this clone. The read ends 3 residues before the CDR3 terminus; that terminus is restored from the germline J gene. V and J are TRBV7-2 and TRBJ1-5, with D unclear. V gave up 1 base and J gave up 4 bases, with 8 bases separating them. This CDR3 is 14 amino acids long. Germline loops: CDR1 SGHTA, CDR2 FQGNSA. Partial CDR3 DNA: TGTGCCAGCAGCTTAGGCTCAGAAAATCAGCCC. It translates to CASSLGSENQP. The entire CDR3 protein is CASSLGSENQPQHF.

This clone was seen ten or more times. The missing CDR3 end, 3 residues past where the read stops, is filled in from the germline J gene. The sample has other DNA sequences that encode this CDR3 too. This chain links TRBV6-2 or TRBV6-3 with TRBJ1-5; 11 positions agree with TRBD1. The CDR3 has 15 residues. V trimming: 4 bases; J trimming: 7 bases; junction bases outside the gene matches: 6. Germline V gene lookup returns CDR1 MNHEY and CDR2 SVGEGT. The chain's CDR3 is CASSLGQGGGQPQHF. The covered CDR3 bases are TGTGCCAGCAGTTTGGGACAGGGGGGGGGCCAGCCC.

At least ten counts were recorded for this clone. Read data end 3 residues before the CDR3 end; the end is taken from the germline J gene. V gene TRBV20-1 combines with J gene TRBJ1-1; no reliable D call. V lost 4 bases, J lost 1 base, and 10 bases lay in between. The CDR3 runs to 13 residues. Germline CDR1 and CDR2: DFQATT and SNEGSKA (reference sequence). CDR3 bases read: TGCAGTGCTAATTGGTTCGGGAACACTGAA. It yields the protein CSANWFGNTE. The complete CDR3 sequence is CSANWFGNTEAFF.

This clone was seen repeatedly, ten times or more. The read ends 3 residues shy of where the CDR3 ends; the end is completed using the germline J gene. This chain uses TRBV3-1 (or the pseudogene TRBV3-2) with TRBJ1-1, with 9 bases identical to TRBD1. With V trimmed by 0 bases and J by 4 bases, 3 bases remained unmatched. Germline CDR1 and CDR2: LGHDT and YNNKEL (reference sequence). CDR3 size: 15 residues. The CDR3 here is CASSQEPGQGTEAFF. Partial CDR3 DNA: TGTGCCAGCAGCCAAGAACCGGGACAGGGCACTGAA.

This clone was counted many times. The read comes to an end 3 residues before the CDR3 does, leaving the germline J gene to fill in the end. The chain joins TRBV12-3 or TRBV12-4 to TRBJ2-6, with 8 bases matching TRBD1. V was pared by 5 bases and J by 3 bases, with 3 bases of the junction left unmatched. The length of the CDR3 is 15 residues. The DNA read from the CDR3 is TGTGCCAGCAGTCTACAGGGGGTTGGGGCCAACGTC. Translation: CASSLQGVGANV. The full CDR3 reads CASSLQGVGANVLTF.

This clone was detected many times. Read data end 3 residues before the CDR3 end; the end is taken from the germline J gene. The chain carries TRBV10-3 and TRBJ2-3; 10 nucleotides line up with TRBD2. Germline assignment: CDR1 ENHRY and CDR2 SYGVKD. V dropped 7 bases and J dropped 0; count of bases not matched to a gene: 10. The CDR3 is made up of 17 amino acids. The sequenced part of the CDR3 DNA is TGTGCCATCAATGTACTAGCGGGGCCAACTAGCACAGATACG. Translating gives CAINVLAGPTSTDT. From start to end, the CDR3 is CAINVLAGPTSTDTQYF.

This clone turned up a few times. With the read ending 3 residues before the CDR3 end, the germline J gene is used to fill in that end. The rearrangement joins TRBV7-9 to TRBJ2-1, with TRBD1 identical over 8 bases. Germline CDR1 SEHNR, CDR2 FQNEAQ (reference sequence). The CDR3 runs 14 residues. V lost 5 bases to trimming and J lost 3 bases; unmatched junction nucleotides: 3. CDR3 sequence: CASSRGTGYNEQFF. The CDR3 DNA, read in part, is TGTGCCAGCAGCCGGGGGACAGGCTACAATGAG.

This clone has ten or more counts. The DNA read from the CDR3 is TGTGCCAGCAGCTTCCGACACCTCAATCAGCCC. This codes for CASSFRHLNQP. The full-length CDR3 reads as CASSFRHLNQPQHF. This chain uses TRBV7-6 with TRBJ1-5; D gene unclear. The observed sequence ends 3 residues before the CDR3 terminus, with the missing tail filled in from the germline J gene. Germline values: CDR1 SGHVS, CDR2 FNYEAQ. V was clipped by 3 bases and J by 3 bases, with 9 bases between them. The CDR3 length is 14 residues.

This clone is classed as medium-sized. The read finishes 3 residues shy of the CDR3 end, and the germline J gene is used to complete it. The V call is TRBV18, the J call TRBJ1-4, with a weak D call TRBD1 (6 bases). V lost 1 base to trimming and J lost 1 base, with 13 bases between them. This CDR3 contains 17 residues. CDR1 and CDR2 (germline): KGHSH, LQKENI. The CDR3 region is CASSPQQGAETNEKLFF. The CDR3 bases that were read are TGTGCCAGCTCACCACAACAGGGCGCAGAAACTAATGAAAAA.

At least ten counts were recorded for this clone. The DNA read from the CDR3 is TGCGCCAGCAGCTTGGGGGGGGAAGGCACTGAA. Protein sequence: CASSLGGEGTE. The whole CDR3 protein reads CASSLGGEGTEAFF. The chain recombines TRBV5-1 with TRBJ1-1; tentative D call: TRBD1 (5 bases). The read ends 3 residues early relative to the CDR3; the germline J gene fills the gap. This CDR3 has 14 amino acids. The V gene's germline CDR1 is SGHRS and CDR2 YFSETQ. V lost 0 bases to trimming and J lost 4 bases, with 10 bases between them.

This clone was seen more than once but under ten times. The read terminates 3 residues ahead of where the CDR3 ends, so the germline J gene completes it. The chain employs TRBV7-9 and TRBJ1-5; D possibly corresponds to TRBD1 (6 bases). This CDR3 has 13 residues. The ends were cut back, 5 bases at V and 7 bases at J, with 12 bases in the middle. Germline lookup yields CDR1 SEHNR and CDR2 FQNEAQ (reference sequence). The CDR3 reads CASSVGARQPQHF. CDR3 DNA (partial): TGTGCCAGCAGCGTGGGGGCGCGGCAGCCC.

This clone was recorded many times. Read sequence stops 3 residues before the CDR3 end, and the germline J gene provides the missing end. The chain uses TRBV30 and TRBJ2-1; 8 nucleotides line up with TRBD2. CDR3 size: 14 residues. The germline gives CDR1 GTSNPN, CDR2 SVGIG (reference sequence). J gave up 4 bases and V 3 bases, and 5 bases lay outside the gene matches. The CDR3 loop is CAWSKGLGYNEQFF. Partial CDR3 DNA: TGTGCCTGGAGCAAGGGACTAGGGTACAATGAG.

This clone was observed at least ten times. With the read ending 3 residues before the CDR3 end, the germline J gene is used to fill in that end. The chain couples TRBV5-1 to TRBJ1-1, with D possibly matching TRBD1 (5 bases). Trimming removed 7 bases from V and 0 bases from J, with 19 bases in between. The CDR3 consists of 16 residues. Germline CDR1 and CDR2: SGHRS and YFSETQ. The part of the CDR3 DNA that was read is TGCGCCAGCTCTCCCTCGAGGGGTCCCATGAACACTGAA. It translates to CASSPSRGPMNTE. The complete CDR3 sequence is CASSPSRGPMNTEAFF. The complete variable domain, with remaining parts taken from reference TRBV5-1 and TRBJ1-1, reads KAGVTQTPRYLIKTRGQQVTLSCSPISGHRSVSWYQQTPGQGLQFLFEYFSETQRNKGNFPGRFSGRQFSNSRSEMNVSTLELGDSALYLCASSPSRGPMNTEAFFGQGTRLTVV.